Each of the 26 T cell receptor beta chains below was sequenced from the same sample in a study of control samples from healthy donors and cancer patients (TCRdb year 2020). The method was the immunoSEQ multiplex PCR assay. In its TCRdb copy, this immuneACCESS table keeps in-frame sequences only and misses some clones. Where compared with another copy, unresolved V genes explain less than half of these, and the others have no known cause. The sample contains around 110,000 clones, approximately 93% of them found a single time. About 2.5% of the sample goes to the ten largest clones. The sequenced sample consisted of blood. The receptors stem from a young man in good health.

The chain is built from TRBV2 and TRBJ2-2; 11 bases align to TRBD2. The CDR3 spans 14 residues. The trim removed 7 bases at V and 9 bases at J, leaving 7 bases unmatched. CDR1 is SNHLY and CDR2 is FYNNEI in the germline V gene. CDR3 sequence reads: CASTTSGDVRELFF. The CDR3 DNA sequence: TGTGCCAGCACGACTAGCGGGGACGTCCGGGAGCTGTTTTTT.

The chain links TRBV30 to TRBJ1-5; no firm D call. Deletions cut 0 bases from V and 7 bases from J, with 13 bases between. The CDR3 has 14 residues. CDR1 and CDR2 from the germline V gene are GTSNPN and SVGIG (reference sequence). The CDR3 DNA follows: TGTGCCTGGAGTGTAATTGAGGTAGGACAGCCCCAGCATTTT. It is translated as CAWSVIEVGQPQHF.

This clone came up once. The rearrangement joins TRBV12-5 to TRBJ1-5; D remains unclear. V lost 1 base to trimming and J lost 2 bases, with 9 bases between them. The length of the CDR3 is 15 residues. The germline CDR1 and CDR2 sequences are LGHNT and FRNRAP. In DNA form, the CDR3 reads TGTGCTAGTGGTTTGGGGGTGTATGGCAATCAGCCCCAGCATTTT. This codes for CASGLGVYGNQPQHF.

The chain links TRBV30 to TRBJ1-6; 9 bases agree with TRBD1. The length of the CDR3 is 16 residues. Germline lookup yields CDR1 GTSNPN and CDR2 SVGIG (reference sequence). With V trimmed by 2 bases and J by 9 bases, 11 bases remained unmatched. CDR3 sequence: CAWSTYPGTGSSPLHF. The CDR3 nucleotides read TGTGCCTGGAGTACATATCCCGGGACAGGGAGTTCACCCCTCCACTTT.

The chain carries TRBV11-2 and TRBJ2-1; D possibly corresponds to TRBD1 (6 bases). The CDR3 spans 12 residues. In germline, CDR1 is SGHAT, CDR2 FQNNGV. V was trimmed by 6 bases and J by 12 bases, leaving 15 bases between them. DNA for the CDR3: TGTGCCAGCAGTAACACAGGGAACACGCAGTTCTTC. Translating gives CASSNTGNTQFF.

The chain joins TRBV27 to TRBJ2-4; D could derive from TRBD1 or TRBD2 (5 bases each). Trimming removed 4 bases from V and 4 bases from J, with 17 bases in between. Germline-derived CDR1 and CDR2 are MNHEY and SMNVEV (reference sequence). The CDR3 sequence is 16 residues long. CDR3 sequence reads: CASSSVLRDGKNIQYF. CDR3 in DNA: TGTGCCAGCAGTTCCGTCCTCCGGGACGGAAAAAACATTCAGTACTTC.

The CDR3 spells CASSEAQRDTARETQYF. For the CDR3, the DNA is TGTGCCAGCAGTGAAGCTCAGAGGGACACGGCTAGGGAGACCCAGTACTTC. The rearrangement links TRBV2 to TRBJ2-5; TRBD1 is a possible D gene (6 bases). Trimming left V 0 bases short and J 5 bases short, with 19 bases between. The germline gives CDR1 SNHLY, CDR2 FYNNEI. The CDR3 has 17 amino acids.

The chain joins TRBV2 to TRBJ1-4, with D maybe TRBD1 (5 bases). CDR1 is SNHLY and CDR2 is FYNNEI in the germline V gene. This CDR3 contains 14 residues. Trimming took off 1 base at V and 7 bases at J, with 10 bases between the two ends. The CDR3 sequence is CASSEGGAGEKLFF. CDR3 in DNA: TGTGCCAGCAGTGAAGGAGGGGCCGGTGAAAAACTGTTTTTT.

The CDR3 reads CASSPGQGQGAPQHF. CDR3 in DNA: TGTGCCAGCTCGCCGGGACAGGGGCAGGGGGCGCCCCAGCATTTT. The chain uses TRBV2 and TRBJ1-5; 10 nucleotides align to TRBD1. V lost 8 bases, J lost 9 bases, and 13 bases stayed unmatched. The CDR3 contains 15 residues. CDR1 SNHLY and CDR2 FYNNEI come from the germline V gene.

The chain uses TRBV18 and TRBJ1-5; no firm D call. Germline CDR1 reads KGHSH; CDR2 reads LQKENI. This CDR3 contains 14 residues. The germline V and J ends were trimmed by 2 bases and 4 bases, with 9 bases remaining between them. CDR3 protein: CASSPWTGNQPQHF. Here the CDR3 DNA reads TGTGCCAGCTCACCATGGACGGGAAATCAGCCCCAGCATTTT.

This clone was detected only once. The chain links TRBV5-5 to TRBJ2-3; the match to TRBD1 covers 10 bases. This CDR3 has 15 amino acids. Germline lookup yields CDR1 SGHKS and CDR2 YYEKEE (reference sequence). After removal of 7 bases from V and 3 bases from J, the junction contained 8 bases not matched to a gene. The CDR3 protein is CASAGTGVRTDTQYF. In DNA, the CDR3 is TGTGCCAGCGCCGGGACAGGGGTTAGGACAGATACGCAGTATTTT. Combining the CDR3 with reference TRBV5-5 and TRBJ2-3 gives the whole variable domain DAGVTQSPTHLIKTRGQQVTLRCSPISGHKSVSWYQQVLGQGPQFIFQYYEKEERGRGNFPDRFSARQFPNYSSELNVNALLLGDSALYLCASAGTGVRTDTQYFGPGTRLTVL.

This chain connects TRBV5-4 to TRBJ1-4; D unresolved. Per the germline V gene, CDR1 is SGHNT and CDR2 is YYREEE (reference sequence). The CDR3 spans 13 residues. Trimming pared 5 bases from V and 5 bases from J, leaving 10 bases between. The CDR3 sequence is CASRDSGNEKLFF. The CDR3 region has the DNA TGTGCCAGCAGAGATTCGGGAAATGAAAAACTGTTTTTT.

The chain carries TRBV21-1 and TRBJ2-2; the D call of TRBD1 is as the table states it, not checked on the DNA. TRBV21-1 is described as a pseudogene. The CDR3 sequence is 16 residues long. CDR3 protein: CASSKIGQENTGELFF. CDR3 in DNA: TGTGCCAGCAGCAAAATAGGACAGGAAAACACCGGGGAGCTGTTTTTT.

This chain links TRBV11-2 with TRBJ2-7; no reliable D call. Germline lookup yields CDR1 SGHAT and CDR2 FQNNGV. This CDR3 contains 19 residues. The ends were cut back, 5 bases at V and 2 bases at J, with 28 bases in the middle. In nucleotides, the CDR3 is TGTGCCAGCAGCCCCCCAGACCCACTTCCGCGAACTTCTACCTACGAGCAGTACTTC. This translates into CASSPPDPLPRTSTYEQYF.

The J gene is TRBJ2-2, the V gene TRBV28; tentatively, D is TRBD1 (6 bases). The germline V gene encodes CDR1 MDHEN and CDR2 SYDVKM. The V end was cut by 2 bases, the J end by 5 bases, with 15 bases between. CDR3 size: 16 residues. The chain's CDR3 is CASSLTAGARTGELFF. CDR3 coding DNA: TGTGCCAGCAGTTTAACCGCAGGGGCACGGACCGGGGAGCTGTTTTTT. Full variable domain (remainder filled in from reference TRBV28 and TRBJ2-2): DVKVTQSSRYLVKRTGEKVFLECVQDMDHENMFWYRQDPGLGLRLIYFSYDVKMKEKGDIPEGYSVSREKKERFSLILESASTNQTSMYLCASSLTAGARTGELFFGEGSRLTVL.

For the CDR3, the DNA is TGTGCCAGCAGCTTGGGATTAAAGCTCCAAGAGACCCAGTACTTC. As protein: CASSLGLKLQETQYF. The chain is built from TRBV7-2 and TRBJ2-5; D is undetermined. V gave up 3 bases and J gave up 1 base, with 12 bases separating them. Germline CDR1 reads SGHTA; CDR2 reads FQGNSA. The CDR3 is 15 residues long.

This rearrangement joins TRBV6-5 to TRBJ2-5, with D hard to call. The V end lost 0 bases, the J end lost 5 bases, and 13 bases lay between the germline ends. This CDR3 is 15 amino acids long. Germline CDR1 reads MNHEY; CDR2 reads SVGAGI. The CDR3 loop is CASSYSGSLGETQYF. In DNA form, the CDR3 reads TGTGCCAGCAGTTACTCGGGCAGCCTAGGGGAGACCCAGTACTTC.

The chain combines TRBV6-5 with TRBJ2-3, with 8 nucleotides matching TRBD1. Germline V gene sequence: CDR1 MNHEY, CDR2 SVGAGI. This CDR3 has 15 residues. V trimming: 6 bases; J trimming: 3 bases; junction bases outside the gene matches: 8. The CDR3 is CASRERQGRTDTQYF. CDR3 in DNA: TGTGCCAGCAGGGAGAGACAGGGGCGAACAGATACGCAGTATTTT.

V and J are TRBV10-3 and TRBJ1-5; D gene uncertain. CDR3 size: 14 residues. Germline V CDR1 and CDR2: ENHRY, SYGVKD. Trimming pared 8 bases from V and 6 bases from J, leaving 17 bases between. The CDR3 DNA follows: TGTGCCATCTCCCGCGAGGGTGGAGGTCAGCCCCAGCATTTT. As protein: CAISREGGGQPQHF.

The chain is built from TRBV4-1 and TRBJ2-2; possibly TRBD1 for D (5 bases). CDR1 MGHRA and CDR2 YSYEKL come from the germline V gene. This CDR3 has 14 amino acids. Between the trimmed V and J ends, which lost 6 bases and 3 bases, there was a span of 11 bases. The CDR3 DNA reads TGCGCCAGCAGTCCCGACAGATACACCGGGGAGCTGTTTTTT. It specifies CASSPDRYTGELFF.

The V gene is TRBV5-6, the J gene TRBJ2-6, with 8 positions matching TRBD1. Per germline, CDR1 SGHDT and CDR2 YYEEEE. The V segment lost 3 bases and the J segment 0 bases; nucleotides outside the gene matches: 8. This CDR3 region has 18 residues. The CDR3 bases are TGTGCCAGCAGCTCTCTCCGGACAGGGCTCTCTGGGGCCAACGTCCTGACTTTC. As protein: CASSSLRTGLSGANVLTF.

The sample holds one count of this clone. The chain joins TRBV7-3 to TRBJ1-1; TRBD1 agrees at 12 bases. Trimming at V came to 5 bases and at J to 5 bases, leaving 3 bases not matched to a gene. This CDR3 is built from 14 residues. The germline V gene has CDR1 SGHTA and CDR2 FQGTGA. The CDR3 DNA sequence: TGTGCCAGCAGCCCGGGACAGGGGGCGACTGAAGCTTTCTTT. Its protein is CASSPGQGATEAFF. The full variable domain, completed using reference TRBV7-3 and TRBJ1-1, is GAGVSQTPSNKVTEKGKYVELRCDPISGHTALYWYRQSLGQGPEFLIYFQGTGAADDSGLPNDRFFAVRPEGSVSTLKIQRTERGDSAVYLCASSPGQGATEAFFGQGTRLTVV.

The chain is built from TRBV28 and TRBJ2-7, with D unclear. V lost 3 bases, J lost 0 bases, and 12 bases lay in between. The CDR3 has 15 amino acids. Germline V lookup: CDR1 MDHEN, CDR2 SYDVKM. The CDR3 loop is CASSFIGRSSYEQYF. The CDR3 nucleotides are TGTGCCAGCAGTTTCATAGGGCGGAGCTCCTACGAGCAGTACTTC.

The chain uses TRBV6-5 and TRBJ1-3; D remains unclear. The germline V and J ends were trimmed by 6 bases and 3 bases, with 6 bases remaining between them. The germline gives CDR1 MNHEY, CDR2 SVGAGI. The CDR3 is 12 residues long. In DNA, the CDR3 is TGTGCCAGCAGGGGCGGTGGAAACACCATATATTTT. It translates to CASRGGGNTIYF.

This chain uses TRBV10-3 with TRBJ2-7, with 7 bases lining up with TRBD2. The CDR3 runs 11 residues. Germline CDR1 reads ENHRY; CDR2 reads SYGVKD. The V segment lost 8 bases and the J segment 3 bases; nucleotides outside the gene matches: 1. This chain's CDR3 is CAISGGYEQYF. CDR3 bases: TGTGCCATCTCGGGGGGCTACGAGCAGTACTTC.

The chain links TRBV28 to TRBJ1-2, with unresolved D. This CDR3 region has 14 residues. Trimming pared 4 bases from V and 8 bases from J, leaving 17 bases between. The germline V gene encodes CDR1 MDHEN and CDR2 SYDVKM. This chain's CDR3 is CASSSPLQYRGYTF. For the CDR3, the DNA is TGTGCCAGCAGTTCCCCCCTACAGTACCGGGGCTACACCTTC.